This is a list of T cell receptor beta chains from one sample in a study of cytomegalovirus exposure and HLA in healthy donors. This table comes from immunoSEQ multiplex PCR, and its TCRdb copy is limited to in-frame clones, with some not included. The sample contains some 60,000 clones, roughly 83% of which appear only once. The sequenced material came from PBMCs. The source is a man aged 35 to 55 in good health and CMV-seronegative. Both conserved end residues are trimmed from each CDR3. Each record gives: J gene, V gene, CDR3 protein.

>TRBJ2-5|TRBV6-6
ASSQTRGFVETQY
>TRBJ1-2|TRBV7-9
SSSASGYGYT
>TRBJ2-5|TRBV9
ASSPPRGGETQY
>TRBJ2-1|TRBV5-4
ASSSQTGGTEQF
>TRBJ2-5|TRBV7-8
ASSLQAGIQETQY
>TRBJ1-6|TRBV9
ASSVLGSNSPLH
>TRBJ2-2|TRBV27
ASSLGTGGTGELF
>TRBJ2-3|TRBV10-3
AISESWRGRETDTQY
>TRBJ2-4|TRBV10-2
ASSDRGAKRLAKNIQY
>TRBJ1-2|TRBV29-1
SVVTTRQANYGYT
>TRBJ2-2|TRBV5-1
ASRVEAIAPGELF
>TRBJ1-5|TRBV5-8
ASSFYGANQPQH
>TRBJ2-7|TRBV6-1
ASSRTGAVNEQY
>TRBJ1-3|TRBV7-7
ASSLDRGFGNTIY
>TRBJ2-1|TRBV9
ASSVGARGDSTEQF
>TRBJ1-6|TRBV25-1
ASSEAGLYNSPLH
>TRBJ2-5|TRBV27
ASGSLAGGIETQY
>TRBJ2-7|TRBV11-3
ASSLGFEDRGRDEQY
>TRBJ1-4|TRBV7-9
ASSLGTEVGEKLF
>TRBJ2-1|TRBV12-5
ASGSINNEQF
>TRBJ1-1|TRBV13
ASSLDRGATEAF
>TRBJ1-2|TRBV20-1
STVGVPGYT
>TRBJ2-1|TRBV2
ASKRNSLPEQF
>TRBJ2-1|TRBV29-1
SVNGGANEQF
>TRBJ2-6|TRBV11-2
ASSLADRLLTGANVLT
>TRBJ2-6|TRBV7-9
ASIRTSGFSGANVLT
>TRBJ2-7|TRBV30
AWSQGLATYEQY
>TRBJ1-2|TRBV7-2
ASSPPVFGGGDYGYT
>TRBJ1-2|TRBV15
ATSRDKQGANYGYT
>TRBJ1-1|TRBV30
AWSGDRGNEAF
>TRBJ1-5|TRBV19
ASSMTGTGVRGRYQPQH
>TRBJ1-1|TRBV5-1
ASSLATGLNTEAF
>TRBJ1-4|TRBV29-1
SVVDRGTTNEKLF
>TRBJ1-1|TRBV5-1
ASSFGTGNTEAF
>TRBJ2-7|TRBV14
ASSQQGPYEQY
>TRBJ1-4|TRBV7-8
ASSQITGGSPEKLF
>TRBJ1-1|TRBV18
ASSPGAGTEAF
>TRBJ1-3|TRBV30
AWTGSGNTIY
>TRBJ2-4|TRBV9
ASSGGGTGKNIQY
>TRBJ2-3|TRBV11-2
ASSLVRQGMVNTQY
>TRBJ1-3|TRBV30
AWRATVGDSGNTIY
>TRBJ1-2|TRBV18
ASSPPGTTHNYGYT
>TRBJ1-2|TRBV14
ASSPWTGNYGYT
>TRBJ1-1|TRBV29-1
SVAKGGDTEAF
>TRBJ2-7|TRBV7-8
ASGRGGPYEQY
>TRBJ2-3|TRBV5-1
ASSLVSGGASDTQY
>TRBJ2-1|TRBV2
ASSEARGSYNEQF
>TRBJ2-5|TRBV11-3
ASSLVMAGQETQY
>TRBJ2-3|TRBV10-3
AIRTSGGYSTDTQY
>TRBJ2-3|TRBV7-9
ASSKGGGQDTDTQY
>TRBJ1-6|TRBV27
ASSPQRVQGAYSPLH
>TRBJ1-4|TRBV2
ASSEARTVGNEKLF
>TRBJ2-2|TRBV28
ASSFRRSQPNTGELF
>TRBJ2-5|TRBV9
ASSSHPGRGGETQY